These 30 T cell receptor beta chains were all obtained from the same sample, sequenced in a study of T-cell reconstitution after alpha-beta-depleted transplantation in children. Preparation of the TCRbeta library was carried out with unique molecular identifiers. TCRdb independently ran MiXCR on the PCR reads; one entry per CDR3 protein. The sample has about 980,000 distinct CDR3 sequences; about 29% are singletons. Sequencing used PBMCs, mostly from graft donor cells, obtained 360 days after TCRalphabeta/CD19-depleted stem cell transplant. The receptors were sampled from a boy in the first two years of life who had a stem cell transplant for SCID, so the T cells may come from the graft donor.

J is TRBJ1-4 and V is TRBV29-1; maybe TRBD1 (6 bases). Germline CDR1 and CDR2: SQVTM and ANQGSEA. The CDR3 loop spans 13 amino acids. V lost 5 bases, J lost 6 bases, and 13 bases lay in between. The DNA of the CDR3 is TGCAGCGTTTGCAGGGGAGCTGATGAAAAACTGTTTTTT. Translation gives CSVCRGADEKLFF.

This clonotype occurred many times. This chain connects TRBV20-1 to TRBJ2-2; D might be TRBD1 or TRBD2, each matching 5 bases. V was pared by 5 bases and J by 9 bases, with 16 bases between. The germline CDR1 and CDR2 sequences are DFQATT and SNEGSKA (reference sequence). The CDR3 contains 13 residues. The CDR3 reads CSARTPWGRELFF. As DNA, the CDR3 is TGCAGTGCTCGGACGCCCTGGGGGAGGGAGCTGTTTTTT.

The chain carries TRBV24-1 and TRBJ2-3; a possible D gene is TRBD2 (5 bases). There are 14 residues in the CDR3. The germline gives CDR1 KGHDR, CDR2 SFDVKD. Trimming cost V 3 bases and J 2 bases, with 8 bases left between them. The CDR3 loop reads CATSDTRFTDTQYF. The CDR3 DNA follows: TGTGCCACCAGTGATACTAGGTTCACAGATACGCAGTATTTT.

This chain links TRBV2 with TRBJ2-1; no reliable D call. In germline, CDR1 is SNHLY, CDR2 FYNNEI. There are 17 residues in the CDR3. The V gene lost 3 bases and the J gene lost 5 bases, with 20 bases spanning the gap. This CDR3 is CASSDYGETPFDNEQFF. CDR3 DNA: TGTGCCAGCAGTGATTATGGTGAGACCCCTTTTGACAATGAGCAGTTCTTC.

The chain employs TRBV2 and TRBJ2-7; no firm D call. Germline V gene lookup returns CDR1 SNHLY and CDR2 FYNNEI. The V end lost 3 bases, the J end lost 2 bases, and 14 bases lay between the germline ends. This CDR3 has 15 residues. The CDR3 sequence is CASSEVARGPYEQYF. CDR3 bases: TGTGCCAGCAGTGAGGTGGCTCGTGGTCCCTACGAGCAGTACTTC.

The CDR3 sequence: CASSPLIRTLLGYNEQFF. CDR3 DNA sequence: TGTGCCAGCAGCCCGCTTATAAGGACACTCCTGGGGTACAATGAGCAGTTCTTC. The chain employs TRBV5-6 and TRBJ2-1; a weak D match, TRBD1 (5 bases). V was clipped by 4 bases and J by 4 bases, with 24 bases between them. CDR3 length: 18 amino acids. The germline gives CDR1 SGHDT, CDR2 YYEEEE.

This chain joins TRBV18 and TRBJ2-2; 7 nucleotides match TRBD2. Germline CDR1 and CDR2: KGHSH and LQKENI. The CDR3 is made up of 17 amino acids. With 1 base clipped from V and 0 bases from J, the junction kept 5 bases outside the gene matches. The CDR3 protein is CASSPQVAGPNTGELFF. The CDR3 DNA reads TGTGCCAGCTCACCACAGGTAGCGGGCCCGAACACCGGGGAGCTGTTTTTT.

The chain has TRBV29-1 and TRBJ2-7, with 10 bases identical to TRBD1. V gave up 5 bases and J gave up 2 bases; unmatched junction bases: 6. There are 14 residues in the CDR3. Per the germline V gene, CDR1 is SQVTM and CDR2 is ANQGSEA. In DNA, the CDR3 is TGCAGCGTTTTAGGGGACAGGGGTACCTACGAGCAGTACTTC. Protein: CSVLGDRGTYEQYF.

There are a few counts of this clonotype. This sequence joins TRBV5-1 and TRBJ2-1; 7 bases agree with TRBD1. Germline V gene lookup returns CDR1 SGHRS and CDR2 YFSETQ. The V and J ends lost 4 bases and 2 bases, in that order; junction bases with no gene match: 9. The length of the CDR3 is 16 residues. CDR3 in DNA: TGCGCCAGCAGCCTGGTGGGACAGATGCCCTACAATGAGCAGTTCTTC. Its translation: CASSLVGQMPYNEQFF.

This chain links TRBV5-5 with TRBJ1-1, with D possibly being TRBD1 (5 bases). The CDR3 is 16 residues long. Trimming took off 3 bases at V and 0 bases at J, with 15 bases between the two ends. The germline V gene has CDR1 SGHKS and CDR2 YYEKEE (reference sequence). The CDR3 here is CASSSVIQALNTEAFF. In DNA form, the CDR3 reads TGTGCCAGCAGCTCGGTAATACAGGCCCTGAACACTGAAGCTTTCTTT.

The chain links TRBV12-3 or TRBV12-4 to TRBJ2-7; D is undetermined. The CDR3 runs 15 residues. With 2 bases removed from V and 2 bases from J, the gap between germline ends came to 13 bases. The CDR3 DNA follows: TGTGCCAGCAGTTTAAAAAATGGCATTGCCTACGAGCAGTACTTC. Protein product: CASSLKNGIAYEQYF.

This clonotype has a handful of counts. The CDR3 loop reads CASSPILRGGPETQYF. CDR3 nucleotides: TGTGCCAGCAGTCCAATCTTACGGGGGGGGCCGGAGACCCAGTACTTC. The genes are TRBV28 and TRBJ2-5, with TRBD2 matching over 8 bases. V gave up 5 bases and J gave up 5 bases; unmatched junction bases: 13. The CDR3 runs to 16 residues. The V gene's germline CDR1 is MDHEN and CDR2 SYDVKM.

This clonotype was seen only a few times. This chain joins TRBV5-1 and TRBJ2-1; 15 bases are a match to TRBD2. This CDR3 has 18 residues. J gave up 3 bases and V 4 bases, and 8 bases lay outside the gene matches. CDR1 is SGHRS and CDR2 is YFSETQ in the germline V gene. The CDR3 DNA is TGCGCCAGCAGCGGGGGGACTAGCGGGGGGCGCAGCTACAATGAGCAGTTCTTC. Residues: CASSGGTSGGRSYNEQFF.

This clonotype was detected only once. The chain links TRBV4-3 to TRBJ2-3; D not certain. The CDR3 is made up of 18 amino acids. CDR1 is LGHNA and CDR2 is YSLEER in the germline V gene. With 0 bases removed from V and 2 bases from J, the gap between germline ends came to 18 bases. CDR3 DNA: TGCGCCAGCAGCCAAGATTCCTCGGCACTGGGGATCACAGATACGCAGTATTTT. It is translated as CASSQDSSALGITDTQYF.

J is TRBJ2-1 and V is TRBV9; TRBD1 aligns across 8 bases. The ends lost 0 bases at V and 5 bases at J; junction bases unmatched: 10. There are 17 residues in the CDR3. Germline V CDR1 and CDR2: SGDLS, YYNGEE. CDR3 amino acids: CASSVDPHRGRNNEQFF. The CDR3 nucleotides read TGTGCCAGCAGCGTAGACCCGCACAGGGGGAGAAACAATGAGCAGTTCTTC.

This rearrangement joins TRBV4-1 to TRBJ1-4; D ambiguous. CDR1 is MGHRA, CDR2 YSYEKL, per germline. CDR3 size: 17 residues. Trimming shortened V by 0 bases and J by 6 bases, and 17 bases separated the two germline ends. This CDR3 reads CASSQDSVSWRYEKLFF. CDR3 nucleotides: TGCGCCAGCAGCCAAGATTCTGTGAGCTGGCGCTATGAAAAACTGTTTTTT.

DNA for the CDR3: TGCGCCAGCAGCCCTAGGGAGGGGGCCCGGAACACCGGGGAGCTGTTTTTT. It encodes CASSPREGARNTGELFF. The chain has TRBV5-1 and TRBJ2-2; perhaps D is TRBD1 or TRBD2 (7 bases each). V was trimmed by 4 bases and J by 1 base, leaving 17 bases between them. Germline CDR1 reads SGHRS; CDR2 reads YFSETQ. CDR3 size: 17 residues.

The CDR3 protein is CSQREPGQELTGELFF. The CDR3 bases are TGCAGTCAGAGGGAACCGGGACAGGAACTTACCGGGGAGCTGTTTTTT. V is TRBV20-1 and J is TRBJ2-2; 8 nucleotides agree with TRBD1. The CDR3 runs to 16 residues. After removal of 8 bases from V and 5 bases from J, the junction contained 16 bases not matched to a gene. The germline V gene encodes CDR1 DFQATT and CDR2 SNEGSKA (reference sequence).

This clonotype turned up a few times. This chain uses TRBV20-1 with TRBJ2-3, with TRBD1 identical over 7 bases. Germline V gene sequence: CDR1 DFQATT, CDR2 SNEGSKA (reference sequence). Trimming removed 0 bases from V and 4 bases from J; junction bases left unmatched: 7. The CDR3 has 15 amino acids. The CDR3, as DNA: TGCAGTGCTAGAGATTTGAGACAGGGAGCAGATACGCAGTATTTT. Translated: CSARDLRQGADTQYF.

This clonotype was seen a handful of times. The rearrangement uses TRBV20-1 and TRBJ2-2, with TRBD2 matching over 7 bases. This CDR3 is built from 14 residues. CDR1 and CDR2 (germline): DFQATT, SNEGSKA (reference sequence). Trimming at V came to 0 bases and at J to 8 bases, leaving 6 bases not matched to a gene. Written as DNA, the CDR3 is TGCAGTGCTAGAGACCAGCGGGGCGCTGGGGAGCTGTTTTTT. Its protein is CSARDQRGAGELFF.

The rearrangement links TRBV7-8 to TRBJ1-2, with a weak D call TRBD1 (6 bases). The CDR3 runs 15 residues. V lost 1 base, J lost 2 bases, and 11 bases lay in between. Germline V gene sequence: CDR1 SGHVS, CDR2 FQNEAQ. CDR3 coding DNA: TGTGCCAGCAGCTTAGGGCGGGGGGCCAACTATGGCTACACCTTC. Protein product: CASSLGRGANYGYTF.

CDR3 residues: CASSYSGRTNYGYTF. The CDR3 DNA reads as TGTGCCAGCAGTTACTCGGGCAGAACTAACTATGGCTACACCTTC. V gene TRBV6-5 combines with J gene TRBJ1-2; D not resolved. V was trimmed by 0 bases and J by 0 bases, leaving 8 bases between them. The CDR3 runs to 15 residues. The germline V gene encodes CDR1 MNHEY and CDR2 SVGAGI.

The chain recombines TRBV6-1 with TRBJ2-5, with 8 nucleotides matching TRBD2. CDR1 and CDR2 (germline): MNHNS, SASEGT. J was trimmed by 3 bases and V by 7 bases; bases with no gene match: 7. This CDR3 comprises 14 residues. CDR3 DNA sequence: TGTGCCAGCATGTCCGGGACTAGGAAAGAGACCCAGTACTTC. Its protein product is CASMSGTRKETQYF.

CDR3 in amino acids: CASSLVWSGEGDEQFF. CDR3 in DNA: TGTGCCAGCAGCTTGGTTTGGTCAGGGGAAGGCGATGAGCAGTTCTTC. The gene calls are TRBV5-6 and TRBJ2-1, with a possible D match to TRBD1 (6 bases). The germline V gene has CDR1 SGHDT and CDR2 YYEEEE. CDR3 size: 16 residues. With 0 bases removed from V and 8 bases from J, the gap between germline ends came to 18 bases.

This clonotype was observed a handful of times. The chain links TRBV7-8 to TRBJ2-1, with TRBD2 identical over 11 bases. V was clipped by 4 bases and J by 1 base; unmatched bases: 6. The germline V gene has CDR1 SGHVS and CDR2 FQNEAQ. The CDR3 loop spans 17 amino acids. Here the CDR3 reads CASSSPTSGDSYNEQFF. The CDR3 nucleotides read TGTGCCAGCAGCTCCCCGACTAGCGGGGATTCCTACAATGAGCAGTTCTTC.

J is TRBJ2-7 and V is TRBV2, with TRBD1 matching over 7 bases. Germline lookup yields CDR1 SNHLY and CDR2 FYNNEI. The CDR3 consists of 15 residues. V was pared by 7 bases and J by 5 bases, with 14 bases of the junction left unmatched. CDR3 region: CASTQMTGIDDEQYF. In DNA, the CDR3 is TGTGCCAGCACCCAGATGACAGGGATTGACGACGAGCAGTACTTC.

V gene TRBV4-3 combines with J gene TRBJ2-1; D remains unclear. V was trimmed by 0 bases and J by 4 bases, leaving 10 bases between them. The CDR3 contains 15 residues. Germline loops: CDR1 LGHNA, CDR2 YSLEER. CDR3 protein: CASSQDRTPYNEQFF. The CDR3 bases are TGCGCCAGCAGCCAAGATCGGACGCCTTACAATGAGCAGTTCTTC.

This clonotype was counted a few times. The chain's CDR3 is CAGAARDTIYF. The CDR3 DNA follows: TGTGCCGGGGCCGCCCGAGACACCATATATTTT. The J gene is TRBJ1-3, the V gene TRBV2; a weak D match, TRBD1 (5 bases). With 11 bases removed from V and 8 bases from J, the gap between germline ends came to 13 bases. The CDR3 sequence is 11 residues long. The germline V gene encodes CDR1 SNHLY and CDR2 FYNNEI.

The table lists this clonotype with a few counts. This sequence joins TRBV20-1 and TRBJ1-2; no clear D gene. The CDR3 has 12 residues. In germline, CDR1 is DFQATT, CDR2 SNEGSKA (reference sequence). V lost 1 base and J 6 bases, leaving 9 bases between the germline ends. The CDR3 sequence: CSARAPGNGYTF. Here the CDR3 DNA reads TGCAGTGCTAGAGCCCCCGGGAATGGCTACACCTTC.

The chain uses TRBV29-1 and TRBJ2-7; tentatively, D is TRBD1 or TRBD2 (7 bases each). The CDR3 has 13 amino acids. V lost 6 bases and J lost 2, with 14 bases in between. The V gene's germline CDR1 is SQVTM and CDR2 ANQGSEA. CDR3 loop: CSVRGGLTYEQYF. CDR3 DNA: TGCAGCGTCAGGGGGGGACTTACCTACGAGCAGTACTTC.